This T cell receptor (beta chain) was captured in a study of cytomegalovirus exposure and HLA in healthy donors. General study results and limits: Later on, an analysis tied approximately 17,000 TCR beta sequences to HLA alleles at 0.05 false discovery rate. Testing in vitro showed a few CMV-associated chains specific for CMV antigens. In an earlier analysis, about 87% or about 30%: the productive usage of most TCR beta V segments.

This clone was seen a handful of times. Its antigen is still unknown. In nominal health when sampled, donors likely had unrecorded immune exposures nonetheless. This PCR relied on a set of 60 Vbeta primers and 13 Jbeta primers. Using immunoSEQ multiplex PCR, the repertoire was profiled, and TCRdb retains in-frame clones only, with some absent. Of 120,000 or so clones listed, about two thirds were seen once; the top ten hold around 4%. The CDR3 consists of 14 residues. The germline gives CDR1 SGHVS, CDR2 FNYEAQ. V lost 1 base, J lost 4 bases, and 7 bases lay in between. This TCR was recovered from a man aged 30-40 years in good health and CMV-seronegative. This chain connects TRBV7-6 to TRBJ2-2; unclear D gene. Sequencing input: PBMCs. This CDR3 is CASSLVSGTGELFF. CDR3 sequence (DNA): TGTGCCAGCAGCTTAGTCTCCGGCACCGGGGAGCTGTTTTTT. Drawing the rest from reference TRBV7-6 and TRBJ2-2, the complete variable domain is GAGVSQSPRYKVTKRGQDVALRCDPISGHVSLYWYRQALGQGPEFLTYFNYEAQQDKSGLPNDRFSAERPEGSISTLTIQRTEQRDSAMYRCASSLVSGTGELFFGEGSRLTVL.